The 3 T cell receptor beta chains given below trace back to one sample, sequenced in a study of human T cells and chemical hapten exposure. TCRdb reprocessed the RACE reads with MiXCR, giving one entry per CDR3 protein. The repertoire holds 74,000 or so distinct CDR3 sequences, with about 9.4% as singletons. Regarding time point: patch test 1, 2 weeks after DPC sensitization. Treatment: therapeutic diphenylcyclopropenone sensitization with weekly scalp DPC. The sequencing used whole blood, collected in connection with sensitization to the hapten diphenylcyclopropenone (DPC). These receptors were collected from a woman aged 45 to 65 with alopecia areata. Some clones in this sample may be carry-over from other donors' samples.

The genes are TRBV28 and TRBJ1-3, with TRBD1 as a possible D gene (5 bases). The germline V gene has CDR1 MDHEN and CDR2 SYDVKM. V was clipped by 3 bases and J by 0 bases, with 9 bases between them. This CDR3 spans 15 amino acids. CDR3 sequence (DNA): TGTGCCAGCAGTTTGCAGGGATTCTCTGGAAACACCATATATTTT. It is translated as CASSLQGFSGNTIYF. Using reference TRBV28 and TRBJ1-3 for the parts outside the CDR3, the full variable domain is DVKVTQSSRYLVKRTGEKVFLECVQDMDHENMFWYRQDPGLGLRLIYFSYDVKMKEKGDIPEGYSVSREKKERFSLILESASTNQTSMYLCASSLQGFSGNTIYFGEGSWLTVV.

About this clonotype: This CDR3 fails to terminate in the conserved phenylalanine or tryptophan, so it likely reflects a read error. No DNA is shown, since the ends of the CDR3 on it are uncertain; the CDR3 is the one TCRdb lists. The V and J genes are TRBV7-3 and TRBJ1-6; the table gives TRBD1 as D, unverified against the DNA. CDR1 and CDR2 (germline): SGHTA, FQGTGA. The CDR3 length is 10 residues, termini included. This CDR3 is CANHPDTPPL.

This clonotype was seen more than once but under ten times. The chain uses TRBV28 and TRBJ1-5; no reliable D call. Trimming stripped 2 bases from V and 2 bases from J, with 4 bases between. From germline, CDR1 is MDHEN and CDR2 SYDVKM. The CDR3 is 13 amino acids. The CDR3 DNA reads TGTGCCAGCAGTTTAATCGGCAATCAGCCCCAGCATTTT. This sequence encodes CASSLIGNQPQHF.